This T cell receptor beta chain appears in the sequencing data of a study of shared clonotypes between healthy human individuals (dated by TCRdb to the early 2020s). Describing the broader study: Two women and a few men aged 18 to 49 years were included in the cohort. For each donor, CD4 naive and CD4 memory were each given three plates, CD8 naive was given two plates, and CD8 memory was given one plate. The study deeply sequenced blood TCR repertoires of several healthy adults to estimate repertoire size and the extent of clonotype sharing between individuals. To increase sequencing depth and limit assay-specific biases, different laboratories used diverse techniques to prepare libraries and sequence TCR repertoires. Between about 0.8 and 9.5 billion PBMCs per donor were obtained by leukapheresis. Findings and caveats that apply to the study as a whole: Naive subsets generally had larger estimated clonotype richness than memory subsets. Rarefaction of sorted-subset datasets indicated incomplete sequencing despite the large sequencing depth. Sharing across a few donors was observed for approximately 4.6% of naive CD4, about 3.2% of naive CD8, 2.3% of memory CD4, and roughly 0.43% of memory CD8 clonotypes. Compared with non-shared clonotypes, the clonotypes found in all four sorted-subset donors had higher generation probabilities. Sampling was restricted to blood, and TCR repertoires in tissue are likely to differ from TCR repertoires in blood. The genetic and exposure-history diversity represented was limited by the small number of donors. Pairwise subsampling led to the expectation that sequencing depth would affect the degree of clonotype sharing among donors.

Donors were healthy HIV-negative adults with no recently reported acute infections or vaccinations. All donors were Caucasian adults living in Nashville, Tennessee, USA. CD4+ T cells were enriched through magnetic negative selection, after which naive cells were positively selected on CD45RA and the remaining negative fraction served as the memory subset. After blood collection by leukapheresis, PBMCs were isolated using Ficoll-Histopaque density gradient centrifugation and then cryopreserved in the vapor phase of liquid nitrogen. Purity and quantity of every magnetically sorted T cell population were checked by analytical flow cytometry. Genomic DNA was isolated from every sorted fraction and measured by UV absorbance on a Nanodrop 2000c. Points on this clone: Its antigen is not yet known. Base quality data are lacking; no much larger clone is found one base away.

The germline V gene (reference sequence) supplies CDR1 GTSNPN and CDR2 SVGIG. The CDR3 sequence holds 16 residues, the cysteine and phenylalanine included. Just the 48-base CDR3 DNA is kept, in frame starting at base 1. The V end loses 3 bases and the J end loses 6 bases, and a stretch of 20 bases separates them. Using the deep immunoSEQ assay, TCR CDR3 regions were amplified from genomic DNA by multiplex PCR. Genomic DNA extracted from each cell subset was distributed evenly over all wells of several immunoSEQ 96-well plates, and each plate served as one replicate. For sorted subsets, 150 to 250 ng genomic DNA, equal to 30,000 or so T cell genomes, was loaded into each replicate PCR. Purified libraries were measured with a Qubit 3.0 fluorometer, size-checked on a Bioanalyzer 2100, and measured again with the KAPA Library Quantification kit. Every immunoSEQ 96-well plate was sequenced on a separate single-read 150-cycle Illumina NextSeq 550 flow cell. The source study handled its data this way. Because the immunoSEQ output included only junctional sequences and no quality scores, the filtering could not be the same as the filtering used for full-length reads. To assign V/J genes and CDR3, sequences were annotated against IMGT germline references using PyIR, a Python wrapper for IgBLAST v1.9. Reads with weak V/J assignments (E-value above 1e-6), missing CDR3, stop codons, out-of-frame junctions, or ambiguous translated residues were removed. V3J clonotypes were defined as sequences sharing the same inferred V gene, J gene, and CDR3 amino acid sequence. To compute the percentage overlap between repertoires, the number of shared unique clonotypes was divided by the size of the smaller repertoire. RTK rarefaction, the Chao1 estimator, and Recon v2.1 estimates of unobserved clonotypes were used to assess repertoire richness. For all TCRbeta clonotypes obtained by the gDNA method from four donors, generation probabilities were computed with OLGA. Here the immuneACCESS table is served through TCRdb, limited to in-frame sequences with V and J called. Missing clones are a known gap in these copies; in checked studies unresolved V genes cover under half, and the rest lacks a known reason. V, J and clone size were drawn from that table, and D and trimming were deduced from the DNA. The sample table shows some 2 million clones, and 85% to 95% are seen once. The ten most abundant clones make up 0.13% of the sample.

The chain was built from TRBV30 and TRBJ2-2; a tentative D match to TRBD2 spans 5 bases. This receptor was identified in a man younger than 35 in good health. Sequenced sample: naive CD4+ T cells sorted from blood. The sample's cell subset or site label, decoded: CD45RA+ positively selected. In nucleotide form, the sequence is TGTGCCTGGAGGGTGGGTTTAGACGGAGGCGCCGGGGAGCTGTTTTTT. This yields the protein CAWRVGLDGGAGELFF.